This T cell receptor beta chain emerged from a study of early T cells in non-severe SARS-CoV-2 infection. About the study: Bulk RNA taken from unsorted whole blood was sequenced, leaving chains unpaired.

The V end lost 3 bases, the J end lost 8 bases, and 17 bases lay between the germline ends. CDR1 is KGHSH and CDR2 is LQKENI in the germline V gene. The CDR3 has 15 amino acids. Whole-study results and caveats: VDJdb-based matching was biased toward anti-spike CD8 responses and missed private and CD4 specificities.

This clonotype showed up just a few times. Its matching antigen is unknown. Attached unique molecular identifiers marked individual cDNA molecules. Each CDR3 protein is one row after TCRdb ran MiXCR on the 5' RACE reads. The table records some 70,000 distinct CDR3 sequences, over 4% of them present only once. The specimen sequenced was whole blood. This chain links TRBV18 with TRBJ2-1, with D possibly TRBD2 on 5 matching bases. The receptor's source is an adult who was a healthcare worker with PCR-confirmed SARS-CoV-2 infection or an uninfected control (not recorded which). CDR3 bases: TGTGCCAGCTCACCGAACGGGATCCTCGGGGATGAGCAGTTCTTC. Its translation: CASSPNGILGDEQFF.